The rows below give T cell receptor beta chains drawn from one sample of a study of T cell repertoires in cytomegalovirus infection. One entry per CDR3 protein, called by TCRdb with MiXCR from the reads. The sample lists about 920,000 distinct CDR3 sequences, roughly 30% occurring once. Their antigens are not known. The sequences come from cultured CD8+ T cells from PBMCs, collected from culture after CMV antigen stimulation. The receptors derive from a human donor in good health (CMV status not recorded). Some clones in this sample may be carry-over from other donors' samples. Each CDR3 is given with its conserved first and last residue. Each record gives: D gene, V gene, clone size, J gene, CDR3 length, CDR3 protein, CDR3 DNA. The D gene is left open where the match is weak. Some rows mark clone size as missing; the rest say once, few, many or name a class of expanded clone.

D: .
V: TRBV13
size: few
J: TRBJ2-2
length: 15
CDR3: CASSSGRRSYGELFF
DNA: TGTGCCAGCAGCTCCGGACGCAGGTCGTACGGGGAGCTGTTTTTT

D: .
V: TRBV2
size: .
J: TRBJ2-1
length: 14
CDR3: CASKALSTYNEQFF
DNA: TGTGCCAGCAAGGCCCTCAGTACCTACAATGAGCAGTTCTTC

D: TRBD1
V: TRBV6-5
size: .
J: TRBJ1-2
length: 16
CDR3: CASSSSGTGLVYGYTF
DNA: TGTGCCAGCAGTTCTTCCGGGACAGGGCTGGTCTATGGCTACACCTTC

D: TRBD2
V: TRBV7-4
size: .
J: TRBJ2-1
length: 15
CDR3: CASSLFWPSGDEQFF
DNA: TGTGCCAGCAGCTTATTTTGGCCTAGCGGGGATGAGCAGTTCTTC

D: TRBD1
V: TRBV12-3/TRBV12-4
size: .
J: TRBJ2-1
length: 14
CDR3: CASSDRGQYNEQFF
DNA: TGTGCCAGCTCGGACAGGGGACAATACAATGAGCAGTTCTTC

D: .
V: TRBV5-4
size: many
J: TRBJ1-1
length: 15
CDR3: CASSPTGTVNTEAFF
DNA: TGTGCCAGCAGCCCCACCGGGACGGTGAACACTGAAGCTTTCTTT

D: TRBD2
V: TRBV29-1
size: .
J: TRBJ2-1
length: 17
CDR3: CSVEGLAGGYNYNEQFF
DNA: TGCAGCGTTGAAGGACTAGCGGGGGGGTATAACTACAATGAGCAGTTCTTC

D: .
V: TRBV10-3
size: .
J: TRBJ2-5
length: 14
CDR3: CAISDEVTQETQYF
DNA: TGTGCCATCAGTGATGAGGTTACCCAAGAGACCCAGTACTTC

D: TRBD1
V: TRBV7-6
size: many
J: TRBJ2-2
length: 18
CDR3: CASSLAGLGTGITGELFF
DNA: TGTGCCAGCAGCTTAGCGGGCCTCGGGACAGGAATCACCGGGGAGCTGTTTTTT

D: TRBD2
V: TRBV7-9
size: many
J: TRBJ2-4
length: 15
CDR3: CASSLGLAGGDIQYF
DNA: TGTGCCAGCAGCTTGGGACTAGCGGGCGGGGACATTCAGTACTTC

D: TRBD1
V: TRBV12-3/TRBV12-4
size: few
J: TRBJ2-7
length: 13
CDR3: CASGTGVFYEQYF
DNA: TGTGCCAGCGGGACAGGGGTATTCTACGAGCAGTACTTC

D: .
V: TRBV27
size: .
J: TRBJ1-3
length: 11
CDR3: CASRSGTNIYF
DNA: TGTGCCAGCAGGTCCGGGACCAACATATATTTT

D: .
V: TRBV12-3/TRBV12-4
size: few
J: TRBJ1-2
length: 14
CDR3: CASSFAGTLYGYTF
DNA: TGTGCCAGCAGTTTCGCCGGGACACTCTATGGCTACACCTTC

D: .
V: TRBV7-8
size: many
J: TRBJ1-1
length: 14
CDR3: CASNWRPMNTEAFF
DNA: TGTGCCAGCAATTGGAGACCCATGAACACTGAAGCTTTCTTT

D: TRBD2
V: TRBV14
size: .
J: TRBJ2-7
length: 17
CDR3: CASSQVGGATNSYEQYF
DNA: TGTGCCAGCAGCCAAGTCGGGGGGGCTACCAACTCCTACGAGCAGTACTTC

D: .
V: TRBV7-8
size: many
J: TRBJ1-6
length: 19
CDR3: CASSLAGTGSGSYNSPLHF
DNA: TGTGCCAGCAGCTTAGCGGGGACCGGAAGTGGGTCCTATAATTCACCCCTCCACTTT